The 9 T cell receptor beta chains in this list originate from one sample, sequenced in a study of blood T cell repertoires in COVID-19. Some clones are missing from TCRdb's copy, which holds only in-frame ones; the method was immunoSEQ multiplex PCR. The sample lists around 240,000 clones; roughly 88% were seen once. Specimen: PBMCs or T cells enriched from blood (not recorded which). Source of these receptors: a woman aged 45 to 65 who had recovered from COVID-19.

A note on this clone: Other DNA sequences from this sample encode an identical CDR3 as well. The CDR3 sequence: CASGQTVYEQYF. The CDR3 nucleotides are TGTGCCAGCGGGCAGACAGTCTACGAGCAGTACTTC. The genes are TRBV6-5 and TRBJ2-7, with D maybe TRBD1 (5 bases). Germline loops: CDR1 MNHEY, CDR2 SVGAGI. V shed 8 bases and J shed 3 bases, with 11 bases lying between them. The CDR3 loop spans 12 amino acids.

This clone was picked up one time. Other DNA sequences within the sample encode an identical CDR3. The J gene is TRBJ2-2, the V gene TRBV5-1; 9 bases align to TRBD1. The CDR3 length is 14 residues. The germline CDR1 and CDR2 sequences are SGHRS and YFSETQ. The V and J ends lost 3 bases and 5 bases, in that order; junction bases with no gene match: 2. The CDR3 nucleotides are TGCGCCAGCAGCTGGACAGGGGAGACCGGGGAGCTGTTTTTT. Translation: CASSWTGETGELFF. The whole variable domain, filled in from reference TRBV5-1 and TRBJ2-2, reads KAGVTQTPRYLIKTRGQQVTLSCSPISGHRSVSWYQQTPGQGLQFLFEYFSETQRNKGNFPGRFSGRQFSNSRSEMNVSTLELGDSALYLCASSWTGETGELFFGEGSRLTVL.

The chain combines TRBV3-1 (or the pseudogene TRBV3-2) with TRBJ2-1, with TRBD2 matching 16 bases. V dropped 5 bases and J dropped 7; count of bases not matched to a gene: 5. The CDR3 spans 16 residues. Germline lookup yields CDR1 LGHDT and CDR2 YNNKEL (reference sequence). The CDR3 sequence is CASSGGLAGGWNEQFF. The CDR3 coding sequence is TGTGCCAGCAGCGGGGGACTAGCGGGAGGGTGGAATGAGCAGTTCTTC.

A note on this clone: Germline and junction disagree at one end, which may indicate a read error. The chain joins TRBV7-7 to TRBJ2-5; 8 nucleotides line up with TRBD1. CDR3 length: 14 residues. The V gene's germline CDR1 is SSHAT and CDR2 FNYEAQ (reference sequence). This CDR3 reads CASSLQGAQETQYF. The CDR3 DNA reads TGTGCTAGCAGCCTCCAGGGGGCCCAAGAGACCCAGTACTTC.

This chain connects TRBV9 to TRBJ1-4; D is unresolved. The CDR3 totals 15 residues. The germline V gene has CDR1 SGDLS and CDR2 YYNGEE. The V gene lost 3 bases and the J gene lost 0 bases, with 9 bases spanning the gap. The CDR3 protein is CASSATPATNEKLFF. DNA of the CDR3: TGTGCCAGCAGCGCGACACCTGCAACTAATGAAAAACTGTTTTTT. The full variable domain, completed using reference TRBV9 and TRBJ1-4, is DSGVTQTPKHLITATGQRVTLRCSPRSGDLSVYWYQQSLDQGLQFLIQYYNGEERAKGNILERFSAQQFPDLHSELNLSSLELGDSALYFCASSATPATNEKLFFGSGTQLSVL.

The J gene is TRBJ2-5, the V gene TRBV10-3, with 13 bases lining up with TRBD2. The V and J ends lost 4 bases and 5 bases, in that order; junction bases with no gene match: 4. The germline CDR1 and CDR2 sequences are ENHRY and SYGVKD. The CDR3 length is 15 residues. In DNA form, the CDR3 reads TGTGCCATCAGTGCCCGGGGACTAGCGGGGGAGACCCAGTACTTC. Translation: CAISARGLAGETQYF.

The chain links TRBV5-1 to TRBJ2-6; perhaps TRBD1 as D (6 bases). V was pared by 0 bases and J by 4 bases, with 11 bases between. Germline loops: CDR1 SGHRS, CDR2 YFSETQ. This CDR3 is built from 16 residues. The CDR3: CASSLDNRAGANVLTF. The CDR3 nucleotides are TGCGCCAGCAGCTTGGATAACAGGGCCGGGGCCAACGTCCTGACTTTC. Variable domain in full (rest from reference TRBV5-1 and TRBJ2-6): KAGVTQTPRYLIKTRGQQVTLSCSPISGHRSVSWYQQTPGQGLQFLFEYFSETQRNKGNFPGRFSGRQFSNSRSEMNVSTLELGDSALYLCASSLDNRAGANVLTFGAGSRLTVL.

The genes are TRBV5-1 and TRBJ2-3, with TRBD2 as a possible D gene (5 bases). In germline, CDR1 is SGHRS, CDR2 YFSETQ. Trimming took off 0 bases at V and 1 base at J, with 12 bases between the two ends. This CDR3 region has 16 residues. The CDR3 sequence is CASSLVMGDGTDTQYF. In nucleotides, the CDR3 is TGCGCCAGCAGCTTGGTTATGGGAGATGGCACAGATACGCAGTATTTT.

Here the CDR3 DNA reads TGTGCCAGCAGCTTAGGGCAGGGGGCTGAAGCTTTCTTT. It codes for CASSLGQGAEAFF. The chain joins TRBV7-2 to TRBJ1-1; 7 nucleotides align to TRBD1. The junction had 2 bases not matched to a gene; V was cut back by 1 base and J by 6 bases. CDR3 length equals 13 residues. Germline lookup yields CDR1 SGHTA and CDR2 FQGNSA.